The 9 T cell receptor beta chains in this list originate from one sample, sequenced in a study of cytomegalovirus exposure and HLA in healthy donors. This table comes from immunoSEQ multiplex PCR, and its TCRdb copy is limited to in-frame clones, with some not included. The data contain 200,000 to 250,000 clones, about 90% of them seen just once; the ten biggest clones take up around 12%. The sample was PBMCs. The receptors shown here come from a young man in good health and CMV-seropositive.

The V and J genes are TRBV10-1 and TRBJ2-1; TRBD2 is a possible D gene (5 bases). Germline assignment: CDR1 WNHNN and CDR2 SYGVQD (reference sequence). The CDR3 runs to 16 residues. The germline V and J ends were trimmed by 0 bases and 4 bases, with 13 bases remaining between them. The DNA of the CDR3 is TGCGCCAGCAGTGAGTCCGCATTAGGGAGTTACAATGAGCAGTTCTTC. Translation: CASSESALGSYNEQFF.

At least ten counts were recorded for this clone. The V call is TRBV11-2, the J call TRBJ2-3; 10 bases are shared with TRBD2. J lost 4 bases, V lost 1 base, and 8 bases had no gene match. CDR3 length: 17 residues. Per the germline V gene, CDR1 is SGHAT and CDR2 is FQNNGV. The CDR3 protein is CASSLVGSGRAADTQYF. Here the CDR3 DNA reads TGTGCCAGCAGCTTAGTTGGGAGCGGGAGGGCCGCAGATACGCAGTATTTT.

V and J are TRBV7-9 and TRBJ1-2; D unresolved. V shed 5 bases and J shed 4 bases, with 14 bases lying between them. Germline V gene lookup returns CDR1 SEHNR and CDR2 FQNEAQ (reference sequence). CDR3 length: 14 residues. The CDR3 spells CASSPYLDLYGYTF. For the CDR3, the DNA is TGTGCCAGCAGCCCCTACCTGGACCTCTATGGCTACACCTTC. The full variable domain, completed using reference TRBV7-9 and TRBJ1-2, is DTGVSQNPRHKITKRGQNVTFRCDPISEHNRLYWYRQTLGQGPEFLTYFQNEAQLEKSRLLSDRFSAERPKGSFSTLEIQRTEQGDSAMYLCASSPYLDLYGYTFGSGTRLTVV.

The chain recombines TRBV5-1 with TRBJ1-3; D gene unclear. Trimming removed 4 bases at V and 2 bases at J, with 22 bases between. The length of the CDR3 is 18 residues. The germline gives CDR1 SGHRS, CDR2 YFSETQ. The CDR3 sequence is CASSPQPRGGGTGNTIYF. For the CDR3, the DNA is TGCGCCAGCAGCCCCCAGCCAAGAGGCGGCGGCACTGGAAACACCATATATTTT.

V gene TRBV2 combines with J gene TRBJ2-1; TRBD1 agrees at 7 bases. The CDR3 sequence is 14 residues long. The V segment lost 6 bases and the J segment 0 bases; nucleotides outside the gene matches: 2. Germline lookup yields CDR1 SNHLY and CDR2 FYNNEI. The CDR3 region is CASRTGSSYNEQFF. The CDR3 coding sequence is TGTGCCAGCAGGACAGGGAGCTCCTACAATGAGCAGTTCTTC.

The CDR3 is CASSLSLTDTQYF. The CDR3 region has the DNA TGTGCCAGCAGCTTATCACTCACAGATACGCAGTATTTT. The rearrangement joins TRBV11-3 to TRBJ2-3; no reliable D call. The CDR3 totals 13 residues. CDR1 and CDR2 from the germline V gene are SGHNT and YENEEA. The germline V and J ends were trimmed by 2 bases and 2 bases, with 5 bases remaining between them.

This chain links TRBV30 with TRBJ2-7; 7 bases line up with TRBD1. Per germline, CDR1 GTSNPN and CDR2 SVGIG (reference sequence). The CDR3 consists of 12 residues. The J segment lost 5 bases and the V segment lost 6 bases, leaving 7 bases of the junction unmatched. CDR3 amino acids: CACTTGTHEQYF. DNA of the CDR3: TGTGCCTGTACGACAGGGACCCACGAGCAGTACTTC.

This chain connects TRBV5-1 to TRBJ1-2, with D possibly matching TRBD1 (5 bases). V lost 0 bases, J lost 6 bases, and 15 bases lay in between. CDR1 is SGHRS and CDR2 is YFSETQ in the germline V gene. The length of the CDR3 is 15 residues. DNA of the CDR3: TGCGCCAGCAGCTTGGAGGTTCTCCCCAGGGATGGCTACACCTTC. Protein sequence: CASSLEVLPRDGYTF.

This sequence joins TRBV5-1 and TRBJ2-7, with D perhaps matching TRBD2 (6 bases). The length of the CDR3 is 14 residues. Trimming removed 0 bases at V and 3 bases at J, with 10 bases between. The V gene's germline CDR1 is SGHRS and CDR2 YFSETQ. CDR3 sequence: CASSLDLGGYEQYF. The DNA of the CDR3 is TGCGCCAGCAGCTTGGATTTGGGAGGCTACGAGCAGTACTTC.